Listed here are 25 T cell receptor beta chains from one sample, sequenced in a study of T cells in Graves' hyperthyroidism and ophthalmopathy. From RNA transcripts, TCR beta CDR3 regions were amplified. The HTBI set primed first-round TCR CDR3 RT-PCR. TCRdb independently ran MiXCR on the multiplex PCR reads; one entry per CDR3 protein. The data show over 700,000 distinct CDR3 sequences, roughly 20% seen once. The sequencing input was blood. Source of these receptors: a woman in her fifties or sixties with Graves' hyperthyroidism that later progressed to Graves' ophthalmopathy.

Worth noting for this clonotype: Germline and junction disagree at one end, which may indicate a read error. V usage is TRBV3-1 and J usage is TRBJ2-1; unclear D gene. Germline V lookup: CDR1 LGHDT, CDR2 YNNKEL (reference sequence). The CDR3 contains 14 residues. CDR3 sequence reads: CVSSQAGYNNEQFF. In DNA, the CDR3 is TGTGTCAGCAGCCAAGCCGGGTACAACAATGAGCAGTTCTTC.

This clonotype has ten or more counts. CDR3 in amino acids: CASSYGDQETQYF. The DNA for the CDR3 is TGTGCCAGCAGTTACGGGGACCAAGAGACCCAGTACTTC. The gene calls are TRBV27 and TRBJ2-5; maybe TRBD2 (5 bases). The length of the CDR3 is 13 residues. Germline lookup yields CDR1 MNHEY and CDR2 SMNVEV (reference sequence). Trimming shortened V by 4 bases and J by 0 bases, and 6 bases separated the two germline ends.

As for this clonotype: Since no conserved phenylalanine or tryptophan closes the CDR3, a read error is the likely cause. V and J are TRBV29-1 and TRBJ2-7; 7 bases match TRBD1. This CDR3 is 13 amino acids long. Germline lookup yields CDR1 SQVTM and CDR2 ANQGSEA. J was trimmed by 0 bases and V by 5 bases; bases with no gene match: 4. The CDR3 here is CSVRQGASYEQYS. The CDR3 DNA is TGCAGCGTTCGACAGGGAGCCTCCTACGAGCAGTACTCC.

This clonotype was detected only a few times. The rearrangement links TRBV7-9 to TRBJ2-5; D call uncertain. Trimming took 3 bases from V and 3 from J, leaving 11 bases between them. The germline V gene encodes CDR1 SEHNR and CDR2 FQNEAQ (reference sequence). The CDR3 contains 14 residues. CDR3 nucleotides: TGTGCCAGCAGCTTGATGTCAGATAAAGAGACCCAGTACTTC. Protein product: CASSLMSDKETQYF.

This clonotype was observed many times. CDR3 in DNA: TGTGCCAGCAGTCCCCATAGCGGGGGGGGCCAAGAGACCCAGTACTTC. Encoded protein: CASSPHSGGGQETQYF. This sequence joins TRBV27 and TRBJ2-5; 11 bases align to TRBD2. CDR3 size: 16 residues. V gave up 5 bases and J gave up 1 base; unmatched junction bases: 6. Germline V gene data show CDR1 as MNHEY and CDR2 as SMNVEV (reference sequence).

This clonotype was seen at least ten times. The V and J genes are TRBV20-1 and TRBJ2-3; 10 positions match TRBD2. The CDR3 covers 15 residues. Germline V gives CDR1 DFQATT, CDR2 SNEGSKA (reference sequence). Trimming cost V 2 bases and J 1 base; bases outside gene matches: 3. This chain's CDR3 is CSARPGLAGTDTQYF. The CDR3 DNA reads TGCAGTGCTAGACCCGGACTAGCGGGCACAGATACGCAGTATTTT.

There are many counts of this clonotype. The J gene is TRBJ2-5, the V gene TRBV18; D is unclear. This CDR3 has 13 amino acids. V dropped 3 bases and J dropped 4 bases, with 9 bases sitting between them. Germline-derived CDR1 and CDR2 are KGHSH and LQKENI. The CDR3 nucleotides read TGTGCCAGCTCACCTAGAATGAGAGAGACCCAGTACTTC. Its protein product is CASSPRMRETQYF.

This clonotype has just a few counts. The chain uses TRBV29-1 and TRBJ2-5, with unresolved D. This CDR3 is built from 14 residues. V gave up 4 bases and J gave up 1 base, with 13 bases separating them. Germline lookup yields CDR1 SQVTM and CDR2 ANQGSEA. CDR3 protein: CSVAWPPTQETQYF. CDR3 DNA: TGCAGCGTTGCTTGGCCACCAACCCAAGAGACCCAGTACTTC.

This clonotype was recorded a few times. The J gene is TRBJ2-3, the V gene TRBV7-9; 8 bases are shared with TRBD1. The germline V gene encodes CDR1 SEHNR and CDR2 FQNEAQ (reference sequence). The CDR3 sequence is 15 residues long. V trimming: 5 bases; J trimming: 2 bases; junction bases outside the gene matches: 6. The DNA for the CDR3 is TGTGCCAGCAGCCCTCGGGACAGGTACACAGATACGCAGTATTTT. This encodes CASSPRDRYTDTQYF.

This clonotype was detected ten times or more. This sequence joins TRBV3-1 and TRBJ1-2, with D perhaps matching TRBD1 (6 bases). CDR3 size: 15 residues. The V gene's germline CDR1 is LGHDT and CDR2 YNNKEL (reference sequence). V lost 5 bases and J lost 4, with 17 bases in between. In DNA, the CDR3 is TGTGCCAGCAGCTCCCAAAGGGCAGGGGCCTATGGCTACACCTTC. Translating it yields CASSSQRAGAYGYTF.

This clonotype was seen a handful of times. The CDR3 sequence is CASSPRLAGGSNTGELFF. CDR3 DNA sequence: TGTGCCAGCTCACCACGACTAGCGGGGGGCTCGAACACCGGGGAGCTGTTTTTT. The gene calls are TRBV18 and TRBJ2-2, with 13 bases lining up with TRBD2. The trim removed 1 base at V and 0 bases at J, leaving 2 bases unmatched. The germline CDR1 and CDR2 sequences are KGHSH and LQKENI. The CDR3 is made up of 18 amino acids.

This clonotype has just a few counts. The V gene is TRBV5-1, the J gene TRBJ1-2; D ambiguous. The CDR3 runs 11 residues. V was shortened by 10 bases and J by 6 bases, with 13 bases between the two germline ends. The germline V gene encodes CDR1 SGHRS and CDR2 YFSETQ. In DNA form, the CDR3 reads TGCGCCGTTAGTCAAGGGAATGGCTACACCTTC. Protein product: CAVSQGNGYTF.

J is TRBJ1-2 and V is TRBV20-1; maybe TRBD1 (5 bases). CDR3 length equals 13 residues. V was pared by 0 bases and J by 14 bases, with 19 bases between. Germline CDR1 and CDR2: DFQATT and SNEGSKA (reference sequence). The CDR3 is CSARDPITDTSTF. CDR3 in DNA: TGCAGTGCTAGAGATCCAATAACGGACACCTCGACCTTC.

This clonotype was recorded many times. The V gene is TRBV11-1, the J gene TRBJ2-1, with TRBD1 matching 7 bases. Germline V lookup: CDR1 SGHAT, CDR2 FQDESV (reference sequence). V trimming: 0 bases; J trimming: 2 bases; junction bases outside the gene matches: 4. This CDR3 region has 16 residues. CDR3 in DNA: TGTGCCAGCAGCTTAGCGGCCGGGACAGCCTACAATGAGCAGTTCTTC. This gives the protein CASSLAAGTAYNEQFF.

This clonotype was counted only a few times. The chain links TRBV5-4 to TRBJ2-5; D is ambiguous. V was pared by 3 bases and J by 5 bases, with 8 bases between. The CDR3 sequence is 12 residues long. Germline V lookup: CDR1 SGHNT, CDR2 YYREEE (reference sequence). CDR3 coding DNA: TGTGCCAGCAGCTCGGACCCGGAGACCCAGTACTTC. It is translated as CASSSDPETQYF. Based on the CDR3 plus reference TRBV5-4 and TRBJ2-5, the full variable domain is ETGVTQSPTHLIKTRGQQVTLRCSSQSGHNTVSWYQQALGQGPQFIFQYYREEENGRGNFPPRFSGLQFPNYSSELNVNALELDDSALYLCASSSDPETQYFGPGTRLLVL.

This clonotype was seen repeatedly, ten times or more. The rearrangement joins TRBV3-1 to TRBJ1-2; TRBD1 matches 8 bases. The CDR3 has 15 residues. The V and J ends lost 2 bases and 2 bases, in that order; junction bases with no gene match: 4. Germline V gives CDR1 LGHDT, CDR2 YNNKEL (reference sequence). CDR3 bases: TGTGCCAGCAGCCAACTAGACAGGGGCAACTATGGCTACACCTTC. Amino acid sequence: CASSQLDRGNYGYTF. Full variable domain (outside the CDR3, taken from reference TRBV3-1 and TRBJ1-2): DTAVSQTPKYLVTQMGNDKSIKCEQNLGHDTMYWYKQDSKKFLKIMFSYNNKELIINETVPNRFSPKSPDKAHLNLHINSLELGDSAVYFCASSQLDRGNYGYTFGSGTRLTVV.

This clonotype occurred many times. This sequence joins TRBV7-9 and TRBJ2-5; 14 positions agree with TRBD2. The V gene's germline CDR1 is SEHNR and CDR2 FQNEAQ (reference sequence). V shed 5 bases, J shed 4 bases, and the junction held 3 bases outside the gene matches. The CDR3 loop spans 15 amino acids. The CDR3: CASSLGLAGAETQYF. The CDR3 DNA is TGTGCCAGCAGCCTGGGACTAGCGGGGGCAGAGACCCAGTACTTC.

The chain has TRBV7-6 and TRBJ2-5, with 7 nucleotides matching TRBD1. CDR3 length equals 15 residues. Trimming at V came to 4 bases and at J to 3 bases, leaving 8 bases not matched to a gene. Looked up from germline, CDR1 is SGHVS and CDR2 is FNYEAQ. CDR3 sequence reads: CASSSPLTGKETQYF. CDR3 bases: TGTGCCAGCAGCTCCCCCCTGACAGGGAAAGAGACCCAGTACTTC.

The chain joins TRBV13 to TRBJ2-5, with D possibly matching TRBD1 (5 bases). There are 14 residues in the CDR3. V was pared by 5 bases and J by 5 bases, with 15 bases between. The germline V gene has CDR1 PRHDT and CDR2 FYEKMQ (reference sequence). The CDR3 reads CASSEPQGGETQYF. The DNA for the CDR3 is TGTGCCAGCAGCGAACCTCAGGGTGGTGAGACCCAGTACTTC.

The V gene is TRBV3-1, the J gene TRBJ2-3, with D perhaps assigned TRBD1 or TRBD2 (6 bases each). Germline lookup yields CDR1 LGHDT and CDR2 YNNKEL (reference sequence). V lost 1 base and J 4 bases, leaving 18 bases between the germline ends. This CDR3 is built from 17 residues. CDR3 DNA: TGTGCCAGCAGCCAAGGGGCGCCTTCTGGGGGGCCAGATACGCAGTATTTT. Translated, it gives CASSQGAPSGGPDTQYF.

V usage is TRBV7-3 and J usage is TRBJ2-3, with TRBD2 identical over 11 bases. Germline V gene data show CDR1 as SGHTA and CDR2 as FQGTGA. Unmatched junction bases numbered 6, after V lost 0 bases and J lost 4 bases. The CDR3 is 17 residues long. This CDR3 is CASSLTGGSGGADTQYF. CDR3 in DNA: TGTGCCAGCAGCTTAACTGGTGGTAGCGGGGGGGCAGATACGCAGTATTTT. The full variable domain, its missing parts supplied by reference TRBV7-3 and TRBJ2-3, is GAGVSQTPSNKVTEKGKYVELRCDPISGHTALYWYRQSLGQGPEFLIYFQGTGAADDSGLPNDRFFAVRPEGSVSTLKIQRTERGDSAVYLCASSLTGGSGGADTQYFGPGTRLTVL.

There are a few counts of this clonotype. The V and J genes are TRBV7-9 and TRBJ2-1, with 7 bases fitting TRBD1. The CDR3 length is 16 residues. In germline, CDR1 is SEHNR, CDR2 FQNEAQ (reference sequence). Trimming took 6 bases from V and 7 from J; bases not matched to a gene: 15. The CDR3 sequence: CASRALGGFVPNEQFF. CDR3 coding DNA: TGTGCCAGCAGAGCTCTAGGGGGCTTTGTGCCTAATGAGCAGTTCTTC. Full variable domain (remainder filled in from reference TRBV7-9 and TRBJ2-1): DTGVSQNPRHKITKRGQNVTFRCDPISEHNRLYWYRQTLGQGPEFLTYFQNEAQLEKSRLLSDRFSAERPKGSFSTLEIQRTEQGDSAMYLCASRALGGFVPNEQFFGPGTRLTVL.

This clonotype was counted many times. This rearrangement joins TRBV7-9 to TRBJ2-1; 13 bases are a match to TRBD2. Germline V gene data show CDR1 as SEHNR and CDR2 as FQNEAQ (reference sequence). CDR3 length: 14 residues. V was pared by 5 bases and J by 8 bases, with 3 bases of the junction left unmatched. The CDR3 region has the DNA TGTGCCAGCAGCGTCGGGACTAGCGGGGATGAGCAGTTCTTC. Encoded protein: CASSVGTSGDEQFF.

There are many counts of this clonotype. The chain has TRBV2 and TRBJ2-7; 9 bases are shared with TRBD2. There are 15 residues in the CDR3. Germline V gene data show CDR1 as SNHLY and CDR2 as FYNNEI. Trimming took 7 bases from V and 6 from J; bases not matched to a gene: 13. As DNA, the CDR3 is TGTGCCAGCATTTTTGCTAGCGGGGTGGTGGGCGAGCAGTACTTC. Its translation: CASIFASGVVGEQYF. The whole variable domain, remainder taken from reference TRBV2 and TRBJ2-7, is EPEVTQTPSHQVTQMGQEVILRCVPISNHLYFYWYRQILGQKVEFLVSFYNNEISEKSEIFDDQFSVERPDGSNFTLKIRSTKLEDSAMYFCASIFASGVVGEQYFGPGTRLTVT.

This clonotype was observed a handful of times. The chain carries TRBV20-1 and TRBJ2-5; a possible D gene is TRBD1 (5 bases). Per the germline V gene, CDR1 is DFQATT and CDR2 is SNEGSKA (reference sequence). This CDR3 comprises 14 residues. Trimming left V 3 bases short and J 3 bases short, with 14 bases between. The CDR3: CSASLVSGKETQYF. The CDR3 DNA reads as TGCAGTGCTAGCCTGGTTTCAGGGAAAGAGACCCAGTACTTC.